The 7 T cell receptor beta chains presented below share a single source sample, sequenced in a study of tissue T cells after allogeneic stem cell transplantation. Sequencing used immunoSEQ multiplex PCR; TCRdb keeps in-frame clones, though not all of them. The sample consists of some 47,000 clones, 73% of them appearing once. Sequencing input: sorted cells pooled from one or two spleens. These receptors were obtained from a pool of C57BL/6 mice in good health.

This clone was picked up a small number of times. Germline and genes: mouse. The read falls 1 residue short of the CDR3 end, and the missing part is taken from the germline J gene. V is TRBV14 and J is TRBJ1-4, with 7 bases matching TRBD1. Losses at the gene ends were 2 bases for V and 4 bases for J; bases not matched to a gene: 2. The germline V gene has CDR1 SGHDT and CDR2 FRDEAV. This CDR3 spans 14 amino acids. CDR3 region: CASSFGTDNERLFF. Incomplete CDR3 DNA: TGTGCCAGCAGTTTTGGGACAGACAACGAAAGATTATTT.

A word on this clone: Mouse germline and gene names are used. Read sequence stops 1 residue before the CDR3 end, and the germline J gene provides the missing end. J is TRBJ2-2 and V is TRBV1; maybe TRBD2 (6 bases). Trimming removed 0 bases at V and 2 bases at J, with 10 bases between. From germline, CDR1 is NSQYPW and CDR2 LRSPGD (reference sequence). There are 16 residues in the CDR3. The sequenced part of the CDR3 DNA is TGCACCTGCAGTGCAGATCGGGGGGTGAACACCGGGCAGCTCTAC. It codes for CTCSADRGVNTGQLY. The full CDR3 reads CTCSADRGVNTGQLYF.

In regard to this clone: Mouse names are used for the genes. The read is 1 residue too short to cover the CDR3 end, so that end is filled in from the germline J gene. V gene TRBV13-2 combines with J gene TRBJ1-1; no clear D gene. The germline V and J ends were trimmed by 2 bases and 5 bases, with 7 bases remaining between them. The germline V gene encodes CDR1 NNHNN and CDR2 SYGAGS (reference sequence). The length of the CDR3 is 12 residues. This chain's CDR3 is CASGEPGTEVFF. The sequenced part of the CDR3 DNA is TGTGCCAGCGGTGAACCCGGGACAGAAGTCTTC.

This clone was seen a handful of times. Genes and germline come from the mouse. The read terminates 1 residue ahead of where the CDR3 ends, so the germline J gene completes it. The V and J genes are TRBV1 and TRBJ2-7; 11 bases line up with TRBD2. From germline, CDR1 is NSQYPW and CDR2 LRSPGD (reference sequence). The CDR3 has 14 residues. V dropped 4 bases and J dropped 3; count of bases not matched to a gene: 2. The sequenced CDR3 bases are TGCACCTGCAGTGGGACTGGGGGGCACTATGAACAGTAC. Its translation is CTCSGTGGHYEQY. The full CDR3 protein is CTCSGTGGHYEQYF.

As regards this clone: Gene names refer to mouse genes. The read terminates 1 residue before the CDR3 end, so the remaining end is supplied by the germline J gene. V and J are TRBV2 and TRBJ1-2; D remains ambiguous. Per the germline V gene, CDR1 is LGHNA and CDR2 is YSYQKL. Trimming left V 0 bases short and J 4 bases short, with 9 bases between. CDR3 size: 14 residues. CDR3 protein: CASSQDRAVSDYTF. The DNA read from the CDR3 is TGTGCCAGCAGCCAAGATAGGGCAGTCTCCGACTACACC.

In the case of this clone: The germline and genes are mouse ones. The read is 1 residue too short to cover the CDR3 end, so that end is filled in from the germline J gene. The rearrangement joins TRBV2 to TRBJ2-1; 11 bases are shared with TRBD2. The germline V gene has CDR1 LGHNA and CDR2 YSYQKL. V was pared by 3 bases and J by 3 bases, with 4 bases of the junction left unmatched. The CDR3 has 16 amino acids. The covered CDR3 bases are TGTGCCAGCAGCCAGAGAGACTGGGGGGGCTATGCTGAGCAGTTC. As protein: CASSQRDWGGYAEQF. The full CDR3 protein reads CASSQRDWGGYAEQFF.

This clone has just a few counts. Gene names are mouse gene names. Coverage ceases 1 residue before the CDR3 finishes, and the germline J gene fills in the end. The V gene is TRBV16, the J gene TRBJ1-3; a possible D gene is TRBD1 (6 bases). Germline CDR1 is SGHSA and CDR2 is FRNQAP. Trimming left V 4 bases short and J 0 bases short, with 10 bases between. The CDR3 length is 15 residues. CDR3 bases read: TGTGCAAGCAGCTCCGGACAGTCTTCTGGAAATACGCTCTAT. Amino acid sequence: CASSSGQSSGNTLY. The full CDR3 protein reads CASSSGQSSGNTLYF. Full variable domain (remainder filled in from reference TRBV16 and TRBJ1-3): NAGVIQTPRHKVTGKGQEATLWCEPISGHSAVFWYRQTIVQGLEFLTYFRNQAPIDDSGMPKERFSAQMPNQSHSTLKIQSTQPQDSAVYLCASSSGQSSGNTLYFGEGSRLIVV.